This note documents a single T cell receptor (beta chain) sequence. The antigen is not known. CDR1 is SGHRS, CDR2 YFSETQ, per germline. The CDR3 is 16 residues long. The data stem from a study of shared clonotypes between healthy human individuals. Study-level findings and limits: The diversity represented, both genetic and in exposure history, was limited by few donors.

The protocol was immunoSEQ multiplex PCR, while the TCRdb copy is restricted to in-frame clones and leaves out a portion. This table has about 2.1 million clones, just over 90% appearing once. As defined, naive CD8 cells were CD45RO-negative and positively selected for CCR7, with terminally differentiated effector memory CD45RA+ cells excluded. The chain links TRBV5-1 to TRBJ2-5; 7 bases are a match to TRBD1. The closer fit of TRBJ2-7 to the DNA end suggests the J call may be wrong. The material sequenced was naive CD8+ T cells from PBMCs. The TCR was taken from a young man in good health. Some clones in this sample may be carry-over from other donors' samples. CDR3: CASSSARGQRSYEQYF. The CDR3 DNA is TGCGCCAGCAGTTCTGCAAGGGGGCAACGGTCCTACGAGCAGTACTTC.